Shown below are 23 T cell receptor beta chains from a single sample sequenced in a study of cytomegalovirus exposure and HLA in healthy donors. PCR primers comprised 60 Vbeta and 13 Jbeta primers. Sequencing was performed with immunoSEQ multiplex PCR; in TCRdb, only in-frame clones are kept and a portion is missing. The sample records 200,000 to 250,000 clones, roughly 80% being singletons. The sample comprised PBMCs. These receptors all stem from a girl aged 2-10 years in good health and CMV-seronegative.

This chain joins TRBV19 and TRBJ2-1; D perhaps matches TRBD1 (6 bases). CDR1 and CDR2 (germline): LNHDA, SQIVND (reference sequence). Trimming left V 5 bases short and J 4 bases short, with 9 bases between. The CDR3 sequence is 13 residues long. In DNA form, the CDR3 reads TGTGCCAGTAGTTACGACAGGTACAATGAGCAGTTCTTC. Protein product: CASSYDRYNEQFF.

The sample holds one count of this clone. The gene calls are TRBV11-3 and TRBJ2-6; 8 bases are shared with TRBD1. V lost 5 bases, J lost 4 bases, and 7 bases stayed unmatched. Per the germline V gene, CDR1 is SGHNT and CDR2 is YENEEA. The CDR3 contains 16 residues. For the CDR3, the DNA is TGTGCCAGCAGCCCAGGACAGGGATCCGGGGCCAACGTCCTGACTTTC. Encoded protein: CASSPGQGSGANVLTF. The full variable domain, its missing parts supplied by reference TRBV11-3 and TRBJ2-6, is EAGVVQSPRYKIIEKKQPVAFWCNPISGHNTLYWYLQNLGQGPELLIRYENEEAVDDSQLPKDRFSAERLKGVDSTLKIQPAELGDSAVYLCASSPGQGSGANVLTFGAGSRLTVL.

The CDR3 DNA is TGCAGCGTTGAGCAGGGCGCCAGCTATGGCTACACCTTC. This translates into CSVEQGASYGYTF. The chain is built from TRBV29-1 and TRBJ1-2, with D possibly matching TRBD1 (5 bases). The germline gives CDR1 SQVTM, CDR2 ANQGSEA. V lost 3 bases, J lost 4 bases, and 12 bases lay in between. This CDR3 spans 13 amino acids.

V gene TRBV19 combines with J gene TRBJ2-5, with 9 bases matching TRBD1. V dropped 3 bases and J dropped 4; count of bases not matched to a gene: 3. Per germline, CDR1 LNHDA and CDR2 SQIVND (reference sequence). This CDR3 is 14 amino acids long. CDR3 nucleotides: TGTGCCAGTAGTATGGACAGGGGAGGAGAGACCCAGTACTTC. Translated, it gives CASSMDRGGETQYF. The full variable domain, in which reference TRBV19 and TRBJ2-5 provide the parts outside the CDR3, is DGGITQSPKYLFRKEGQNVTLSCEQNLNHDAMYWYRQDPGQGLRLIYYSQIVNDFQKGDIAEGYSVSREKKESFPLTVTSAQKNPTAFYLCASSMDRGGETQYFGPGTRLLVL.

The chain carries TRBV5-5 and TRBJ2-3; D possibly corresponds to TRBD1 (5 bases). Germline CDR1 reads SGHKS; CDR2 reads YYEKEE (reference sequence). This CDR3 spans 16 amino acids. V shed 2 bases and J shed 5 bases, with 18 bases lying between them. CDR3 region: CASSFEGRELGDTQYF. The DNA of the CDR3 is TGTGCCAGCAGCTTCGAAGGCAGGGAACTTGGAGATACGCAGTATTTT.

The V and J genes are TRBV19 and TRBJ1-2, with D uncertain. The germline CDR1 and CDR2 sequences are LNHDA and SQIVND (reference sequence). CDR3 length equals 13 residues. V was cut by 6 bases and J by 2 bases, with 10 bases left in between. This CDR3 reads CASSPGSNYGYTF. DNA for the CDR3: TGTGCCAGTAGCCCCGGGTCGAACTATGGCTACACCTTC.

The J gene is TRBJ2-1, the V gene TRBV5-1, with a possible D match to TRBD2 (6 bases). The CDR3 loop spans 16 amino acids. Trimming shortened V by 7 bases and J by 0 bases, and 17 bases separated the two germline ends. The germline gives CDR1 SGHRS, CDR2 YFSETQ. CDR3 DNA: TGCGCCAGCCGGAGGGAATACCCCAGCTCCTACAATGAGCAGTTCTTC. Its translation: CASRREYPSSYNEQFF. Full variable domain (rest looked up from reference TRBV5-1 and TRBJ2-1): KAGVTQTPRYLIKTRGQQVTLSCSPISGHRSVSWYQQTPGQGLQFLFEYFSETQRNKGNFPGRFSGRQFSNSRSEMNVSTLELGDSALYLCASRREYPSSYNEQFFGPGTRLTVL.

This clone has a handful of counts. The genes are TRBV5-1 and TRBJ2-3; D not certain. Germline V gene lookup returns CDR1 SGHRS and CDR2 YFSETQ. The CDR3 extends over 16 amino acids. V lost 4 bases to trimming and J lost 0 bases, with 15 bases between them. The CDR3 sequence is CASSTRGGRSTDTQYF. The CDR3 DNA reads as TGCGCCAGCAGCACTCGAGGCGGAAGGAGCACAGATACGCAGTATTTT.

This clone was detected only a few times. The V gene is TRBV19, the J gene TRBJ1-1, with TRBD1 identical over 9 bases. This CDR3 is 15 amino acids long. Germline V gene data show CDR1 as LNHDA and CDR2 as SQIVND (reference sequence). With V trimmed by 2 bases and J by 1 base, 2 bases remained unmatched. Here the CDR3 reads CASSIRTGANTEAFF. The DNA of the CDR3 is TGTGCCAGTAGTATACGGACAGGGGCGAACACTGAAGCTTTCTTT. Supplemented by reference TRBV19 and TRBJ1-1, the full variable domain reads DGGITQSPKYLFRKEGQNVTLSCEQNLNHDAMYWYRQDPGQGLRLIYYSQIVNDFQKGDIAEGYSVSREKKESFPLTVTSAQKNPTAFYLCASSIRTGANTEAFFGQGTRLTVV.

The rearrangement links TRBV7-8 to TRBJ2-1; TRBD2 matches at 11 bases. V lost 4 bases, J lost 0 bases, and 8 bases stayed unmatched. From germline, CDR1 is SGHVS and CDR2 FQNEAQ. CDR3 length equals 18 residues. CDR3 protein: CASSSTRLAGSSYNEQFF. The CDR3 DNA follows: TGTGCCAGCAGCTCTACTAGACTAGCGGGGTCCTCCTACAATGAGCAGTTCTTC.

The chain employs TRBV4-1 and TRBJ2-5; TRBD2 matches at 9 bases. After removal of 3 bases from V and 1 base from J, the junction contained 6 bases not matched to a gene. The CDR3 loop spans 16 amino acids. The germline V gene encodes CDR1 MGHRA and CDR2 YSYEKL. CDR3 coding DNA: TGCGCCAGCAGCCACACACTAGCGGGTCGCCAAGAGACCCAGTACTTC. Translating gives CASSHTLAGRQETQYF.

The chain links TRBV5-6 to TRBJ2-1; D perhaps matches TRBD2 (6 bases). The V gene's germline CDR1 is SGHDT and CDR2 YYEEEE. CDR3 length: 15 amino acids. The ends were cut back, 4 bases at V and 5 bases at J, with 16 bases in the middle. The CDR3 sequence: CASSPSGSLHNEQFF. The CDR3, as DNA: TGTGCCAGCAGCCCGAGCGGGTCTTTACACAATGAGCAGTTCTTC.

V gene TRBV19 combines with J gene TRBJ1-4; D gene ambiguous. The CDR3 has 14 amino acids. CDR1 is LNHDA, CDR2 SQIVND, per germline (reference sequence). V gave up 3 bases and J gave up 7 bases, with 12 bases separating them. In DNA, the CDR3 is TGTGCCAGTAGTATTGTGGGTCGGGGTGAAAAACTGTTTTTT. Protein sequence: CASSIVGRGEKLFF.

This clone was seen a handful of times. This chain uses TRBV2 with TRBJ1-4; D is perhaps TRBD1 (6 bases). V shed 4 bases and J shed 5 bases, with 14 bases lying between them. The CDR3 is made up of 15 amino acids. CDR1 and CDR2 from the germline V gene are SNHLY and FYNNEI. The CDR3 region is CASSGLTGLNEKLFF. For the CDR3, the DNA is TGTGCCAGCAGTGGCTTGACAGGCCTGAATGAAAAACTGTTTTTT.

The CDR3 loop is CASSIGLDANYGYTF. The CDR3, as DNA: TGTGCCAGTAGTATCGGGTTGGATGCTAACTATGGCTACACCTTC. The genes are TRBV19 and TRBJ1-2; no clear D. Trimming pared 3 bases from V and 0 bases from J, leaving 11 bases between. Germline assignment: CDR1 LNHDA and CDR2 SQIVND (reference sequence). The CDR3 totals 15 residues.

This chain uses TRBV6-1 with TRBJ2-5, with 8 bases lining up with TRBD2. Germline CDR1 is MNHNS and CDR2 is SASEGT. V shed 8 bases, J shed 5 bases, and the junction held 10 bases outside the gene matches. CDR3 length: 14 amino acids. The CDR3 DNA sequence: TGTGCCAGCGGGTCGGGGGGGTTCATGGAGACCCAGTACTTC. Its translation: CASGSGGFMETQYF.

This clone was seen more than once but under ten times. The rearrangement uses TRBV5-6 and TRBJ2-1; 16 positions match TRBD2. The length of the CDR3 is 17 residues. Germline V gene lookup returns CDR1 SGHDT and CDR2 YYEEEE. The trim removed 2 bases at V and 9 bases at J, leaving 8 bases unmatched. For the CDR3, the DNA is TGTGCCAGCAGCTTCCCCGGGACTAGCGGGGGGGCGGGTGAGCAGTTCTTC. Translation: CASSFPGTSGGAGEQFF.

The chain joins TRBV5-5 to TRBJ2-2, with TRBD2 matching over 8 bases. Germline assignment: CDR1 SGHKS and CDR2 YYEKEE (reference sequence). The CDR3 has 14 amino acids. V shed 5 bases and J 5 bases; nucleotides not matched to a gene: 5. The CDR3 coding sequence is TGTGCCAGCAGTCAGGGCGGGGGGACCGGGGAGCTGTTTTTT. This encodes CASSQGGGTGELFF.

This chain uses TRBV13 with TRBJ2-3; a weak D match, TRBD2 (7 bases). Germline CDR1 PRHDT, CDR2 FYEKMQ (reference sequence). This CDR3 is 15 amino acids long. V was shortened by 5 bases and J by 3 bases, with 15 bases between the two germline ends. CDR3 nucleotides: TGTGCCAGCAGCACCGTCGGGGGGCATACAGATACGCAGTATTTT. Its protein is CASSTVGGHTDTQYF.

The rearrangement joins TRBV10-3 to TRBJ2-5; D unclear. This CDR3 contains 13 residues. Germline V gene sequence: CDR1 ENHRY, CDR2 SYGVKD. V was clipped by 2 bases and J by 2 bases, with 6 bases between them. As DNA, the CDR3 is TGTGCCATCAGTGAGACAGAACAAGAGACCCAGTACTTC. Translated: CAISETEQETQYF.

The chain joins TRBV5-1 to TRBJ2-2, with D tentatively TRBD1 (6 bases). CDR1 is SGHRS and CDR2 is YFSETQ in the germline V gene. Trimming took 4 bases from V and 3 from J, leaving 10 bases between them. This CDR3 contains 14 residues. The DNA for the CDR3 is TGCGCCAGCAGCCGGACAGCCGACACCGGGGAGCTGTTTTTT. This sequence encodes CASSRTADTGELFF.

V is TRBV2 and J is TRBJ2-5, with TRBD1 matching 8 bases. CDR1 and CDR2 (germline): SNHLY, FYNNEI. The length of the CDR3 is 13 residues. V dropped 1 base and J dropped 5; count of bases not matched to a gene: 0. The CDR3 DNA reads as TGTGCCAGCAGTGAAGGACAGGGGGAGACCCAGTACTTC. Protein product: CASSEGQGETQYF. Looking up the rest from reference TRBV2 and TRBJ2-5 gives the full variable domain: EPEVTQTPSHQVTQMGQEVILRCVPISNHLYFYWYRQILGQKVEFLVSFYNNEISEKSEIFDDQFSVERPDGSNFTLKIRSTKLEDSAMYFCASSEGQGETQYFGPGTRLLVL.

This rearrangement joins TRBV7-8 to TRBJ2-7, with unresolved D. This CDR3 has 14 amino acids. Trimming removed 0 bases at V and 0 bases at J, with 6 bases between. CDR1 SGHVS and CDR2 FQNEAQ come from the germline V gene. The DNA for the CDR3 is TGTGCCAGCAGCTTAGCGCATAGCTCCTACGAGCAGTACTTC. It encodes CASSLAHSSYEQYF. Supplemented by reference TRBV7-8 and TRBJ2-7, the full variable domain reads GAGVSQSPRYKVAKRGQDVALRCDPISGHVSLFWYQQALGQGPEFLTYFQNEAQLDKSGLPSDRFFAERPEGSVSTLKIQRTQQEDSAVYLCASSLAHSSYEQYFGPGTRLTVT.